This is a list of T cell receptor beta chains from one sample in a study of a mutant IDH1 vaccine in newly diagnosed glioma. Their target antigens are unknown. Sequencing used immunoSEQ multiplex PCR; TCRdb keeps in-frame clones, though not all of them. The data contain approximately 30,000 clones, roughly 80% of them seen just once; the ten biggest clones take up approximately 17%. This specimen was PBMCs, taken from a glioma patient whose treatment included an IDH1 peptide vaccine. These receptor sequences come from a woman younger than 45 with glioma. Both conserved end residues are part of each CDR3. The D gene is left open where the match is weak. Some rows mark clone size as missing; the rest say once, few, many or name a class of expanded clone.

TRBV5-6	few	-	TRBJ1-1	CASSSPAVNTEAFF	TGTGCCAGCAGCTCCCCGGCAGTGAACACTGAAGCTTTCTTT
TRBV5-6	-	-	TRBJ1-1	CASSTTVNTEAFF	TGTGCCAGCAGCACCACAGTGAACACTGAAGCTTTCTTT
TRBV4-3	-	-	TRBJ1-1	CASSHQGLNTEAFF	TGCGCCAGCAGCCACCAAGGACTAAACACTGAAGCTTTCTTT
TRBV6-1	-	TRBD1	TRBJ1-1	CASSARTGRGNTEAFF	TGTGCCAGCAGTGCCCGGACAGGGCGGGGGAACACTGAAGCTTTCTTT
TRBV11-2	-	-	TRBJ2-5	CASRPTIRETQYF	TGTGCCAGCAGGCCGACGATTAGGGAGACCCAGTACTTC
TRBV30	few	TRBD1	TRBJ1-2	CAWTTGDGYTF	TGTGCCTGGACCACAGGGGATGGCTACACCTTC
TRBV29-1	-	-	TRBJ2-5	CSVVGLGETQYF	TGCAGCGTTGTGGGGCTCGGGGAGACCCAGTACTTC
TRBV7-8	-	-	TRBJ1-2	CASRQRPDTFYGYTF	TGTGCCAGCCGACAGCGACCGGACACCTTCTATGGCTACACCTTC
TRBV6-5	-	-	TRBJ1-2	CASSQQGDGYTF	TGTGCCAGCAGCCAACAGGGAGATGGCTACACCTTC
TRBV4-1	-	TRBD2	TRBJ2-5	CASSPPLWTSGQETQYF	TGCGCCAGCAGCCCCCCACTTTGGACTAGCGGACAAGAGACCCAGTACTTC
TRBV5-1	-	-	TRBJ1-4	CASSPVGYVGEKLFF	TGCGCCAGCAGCCCGGTGGGGTACGTAGGTGAAAAACTGTTTTTT
TRBV6-5	-	-	TRBJ1-4	CASSSSWNNEKLFF	TGTGCCAGCAGTTCTTCCTGGAATAATGAAAAACTGTTTTTT
TRBV4-2	few	-	TRBJ1-2	CASSPEVGGTTYGYTF	TGTGCCAGCAGCCCGGAAGTAGGGGGTACAACTTATGGCTACACCTTC
TRBV6-6	-	-	TRBJ2-1	CASSYPAPALLGEQFF	TGTGCCAGCAGTTACCCGGCGCCCGCCCTCCTAGGTGAGCAGTTCTTC
TRBV4-1	-	-	TRBJ1-5	CASSHGANQPQHF	TGCGCCAGCAGCCACGGAGCTAATCAGCCCCAGCATTTT
TRBV5-1	-	-	TRBJ1-4	CASSLEGRGNEKLFF	TGCGCCAGCAGCTTGGAGGGTAGGGGTAATGAAAAACTGTTTTTT
TRBV2	-	-	TRBJ1-4	CASSGTGGANEKLFF	TGTGCCAGCAGTGGGACTGGGGGGGCTAATGAAAAACTGTTTTTT
TRBV30	once	-	TRBJ1-2	CAWSIWTSNYGYTF	TGTGCCTGGAGTATTTGGACCTCTAACTATGGCTACACCTTC
TRBV5-1	-	TRBD1	TRBJ2-7	CASSWGQGRDEQYF	TGCGCCAGCAGCTGGGGACAGGGACGCGACGAGCAGTACTTC
TRBV27	-	TRBD2	TRBJ2-7	CASSLSSGRGYEQYF	TGTGCCAGCAGTTTATCCTCGGGGAGGGGCTACGAGCAGTACTTC
TRBV12-5	-	-	TRBJ1-1	CASKGMNTEAFF	TGTGCTAGTAAAGGGATGAACACTGAAGCTTTCTTT
TRBV6-5	-	-	TRBJ2-3	CASMAGPYPTDTQYF	TGTGCCAGCATGGCAGGTCCCTACCCCACAGATACGCAGTATTTT
TRBV6-5	-	-	TRBJ2-1	CASSEQGYEQFF	TGTGCCAGCAGCGAACAGGGATATGAGCAGTTCTTC
TRBV9	-	TRBD2	TRBJ2-3	CASSVGGGAADTQYF	TGTGCCAGCAGCGTCGGCGGGGGGGCTGCAGATACGCAGTATTTT
TRBV19	-	-	TRBJ2-2	CASSIPWRGELFF	TGTGCCAGTAGTATACCCTGGAGGGGGGAGCTGTTTTTT
TRBV6-9	-	TRBD1	TRBJ1-6	CASTRGNSPLHF	TGTGCCAGCACCAGGGGGAATTCACCCCTCCACTTT
TRBV9	-	-	TRBJ2-5	CASSVAGFQETQYF	TGTGCCAGCAGCGTAGCAGGTTTCCAAGAGACCCAGTACTTC
TRBV7-2	-	-	TRBJ2-1	CASSALTVGDEQFF	TGTGCCAGCAGCGCCTTGACGGTCGGGGATGAGCAGTTCTTC
TRBV6-1	-	-	TRBJ1-1	CASNKVIGGEAFF	TGTGCCAGTAATAAGGTCATAGGGGGTGAAGCTTTCTTT
TRBV6-1	-	-	TRBJ1-1	CASSELGSNTEAFF	TGTGCCAGCAGTGAACTCGGGTCGAACACTGAAGCTTTCTTT
TRBV29-1	-	-	TRBJ2-5	CSAVLGIRETQYF	TGCAGCGCGGTTCTCGGCATAAGAGAGACCCAGTACTTC
TRBV18	-	-	TRBJ2-1	CASSPINNEQFF	TGTGCCAGCTCACCAATAAACAATGAGCAGTTCTTC
TRBV5-1	-	-	TRBJ2-7	CASSLSSYEQYF	TGCGCCAGCAGCTTAAGCTCCTACGAGCAGTACTTC
TRBV12-5	-	-	TRBJ1-2	CASGPGNYYGYTF	TGTGCTAGTGGGCCCGGGAATTACTATGGCTACACCTTC
TRBV5-1	-	-	TRBJ2-1	CASSQPRTHNEQFF	TGCGCCAGCAGCCAGCCCCGGACCCACAATGAGCAGTTCTTC
TRBV30	few	-	TRBJ1-1	CAQDRLALNTEAFF	TGTGCCCAGGACAGATTGGCCTTGAACACTGAAGCTTTCTTT
TRBV9	-	-	TRBJ2-5	CASSAVGNSEETQYF	TGTGCCAGCAGCGCAGTAGGGAATAGTGAAGAGACCCAGTACTTC